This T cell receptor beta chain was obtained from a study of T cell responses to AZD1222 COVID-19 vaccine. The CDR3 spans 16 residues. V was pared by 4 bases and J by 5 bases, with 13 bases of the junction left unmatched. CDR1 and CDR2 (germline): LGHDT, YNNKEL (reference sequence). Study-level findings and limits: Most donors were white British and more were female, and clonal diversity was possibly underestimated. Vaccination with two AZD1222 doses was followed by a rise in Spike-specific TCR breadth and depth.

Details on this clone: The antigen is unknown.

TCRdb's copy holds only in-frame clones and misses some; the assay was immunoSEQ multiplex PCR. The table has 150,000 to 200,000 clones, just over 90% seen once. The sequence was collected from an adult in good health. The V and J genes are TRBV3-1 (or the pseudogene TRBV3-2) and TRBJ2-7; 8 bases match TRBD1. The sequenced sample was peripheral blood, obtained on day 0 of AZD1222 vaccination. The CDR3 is CASSRELGQGPHEQYF. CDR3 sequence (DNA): TGTGCCAGCAGCCGTGAACTCGGACAGGGCCCCCACGAGCAGTACTTC.